Each of the 11 T cell receptor beta chains below was sequenced from the same sample in a study of vaccination and CD4 T cells after COVID-19. The antigens of these receptors remain unknown. With the Oncomine TCR Beta short-read assay, DNA from cultured CD4+ T cells was sequenced. MiXCR, run by TCRdb on the PCR reads, gives a single entry per CDR3 protein. Among about 17,000 distinct CDR3 sequences listed, around 43% were seen once. Treatment described: roughly 11-day PBMC culture with coronavirus spike peptide pools or control peptides (ViraFEST assay). Sequencing used CD4+ T cells from blood, cultured in vitro, obtained before SARS-CoV-2 vaccination. The receptors originated from a human donor who received a COVID-19 vaccine.

The chain is built from TRBV7-6 and TRBJ2-3; tentatively, D is TRBD2 (6 bases). V was shortened by 5 bases and J by 1 base, with 13 bases between the two germline ends. This CDR3 is built from 15 residues. Germline V lookup: CDR1 SGHVS, CDR2 FNYEAQ. The CDR3 spells CASSLQRERTDTQYF. DNA for the CDR3: TGTGCCAGCAGCCTTCAACGGGAGCGCACAGATACGCAGTATTTT.

Details on this clonotype: The junction departs from germline at one end; a sequencing error may be responsible. This chain links TRBV10-3 with TRBJ2-5; possibly TRBD2 for D (6 bases). Germline CDR1 reads ENHRY; CDR2 reads SYGVKD. The CDR3 is 16 residues long. DNA for the CDR3: TGCGCCATCAGTGAGTCGTCGGGGGAAAGCCAAGAGACCCAGTACTTC. Protein product: CAISESSGESQETQYF.

This clonotype turned up a few times. V is TRBV6-1 and J is TRBJ1-2; D perhaps matches TRBD1 (6 bases). This CDR3 has 11 residues. CDR1 is MNHNS, CDR2 SASEGT, per germline. Trimming removed 4 bases at V and 7 bases at J, with 7 bases between. The CDR3 sequence: CASSGRGGYTF. The CDR3 DNA reads TGTGCCAGCAGTGGCAGGGGTGGCTACACCTTC.

This chain links TRBV12-3 or TRBV12-4 with TRBJ2-3, with D tentatively TRBD1 (5 bases). Trimming cost V 5 bases and J 14 bases, with 17 bases left between them. The CDR3 loop spans 12 amino acids. The CDR3 sequence: CASSPGFRVAYF. Here the CDR3 DNA reads TGTGCCAGCAGTCCGGGTTTCAGGGTAGCGTATTTT.

There are a few counts of this clonotype. The chain uses TRBV10-3 and TRBJ1-6; TRBD1 matches at 9 bases. The CDR3 sequence is 16 residues long. Trimming at V came to 6 bases and at J to 4 bases, leaving 7 bases not matched to a gene. CDR1 is ENHRY and CDR2 is SYGVKD in the germline V gene. CDR3 coding DNA: TGTGCCATCAGCCCACAGGGGGCCGTATATAATTCACCCCTCCACTTT. This codes for CAISPQGAVYNSPLHF.

This rearrangement joins TRBV10-3 to TRBJ1-3; D not resolved. Germline V gene lookup returns CDR1 ENHRY and CDR2 SYGVKD. This CDR3 is built from 17 residues. V lost 7 bases to trimming and J lost 0 bases, with 19 bases between them. In DNA, the CDR3 is TGTGCCATCATCCCGCGGGCCTACGGGAGCTCTGGAAACACCATATATTTT. Translating it yields CAIIPRAYGSSGNTIYF.

In this sample, this clonotype turned up a few times. The chain uses TRBV6-1 and TRBJ1-2; 8 bases align to TRBD1. CDR1 and CDR2 from the germline V gene are MNHNS and SASEGT. With 5 bases clipped from V and 2 bases from J, the junction kept 7 bases outside the gene matches. The CDR3 is made up of 15 amino acids. The CDR3 DNA reads TGTGCCAGCAGTCTGGAGGGACAGGACAACTATGGCTACACCTTC. Its protein is CASSLEGQDNYGYTF.

The sample holds one count of this clonotype. The gene calls are TRBV9 and TRBJ2-1, with 7 bases that match TRBD1. Germline V gene lookup returns CDR1 SGDLS and CDR2 YYNGEE. The CDR3 is made up of 15 amino acids. J lost 0 bases, V lost 6 bases, and 6 bases had no gene match. CDR3 DNA sequence: TGTGCCAGCACCTCAACAGGGGACTCCTACAATGAGCAGTTCTTC. It yields the protein CASTSTGDSYNEQFF.

This clonotype has only a few counts. V gene TRBV10-3 combines with J gene TRBJ1-3; no clear D gene. The germline V gene has CDR1 ENHRY and CDR2 SYGVKD. The CDR3 contains 11 residues. V was pared by 10 bases and J by 4 bases, with 8 bases between. The CDR3 coding sequence is TGTGCCACTGCTTACGGAAACACCATATATTTT. Translated, it gives CATAYGNTIYF.

This clonotype was counted between two and nine times. CDR3: CSARLSGGAGTDTQYF. In DNA, the CDR3 is TGCAGTGCTAGACTTAGCGGGGGGGCAGGCACAGATACGCAGTATTTT. This chain links TRBV20-1 with TRBJ2-3, with TRBD2 matching over 11 bases. Losses at the gene ends were 2 bases for V and 1 base for J; bases not matched to a gene: 5. The CDR3 sequence is 16 residues long. Germline values: CDR1 DFQATT, CDR2 SNEGSKA (reference sequence).

This clonotype has only a few counts. The chain combines TRBV5-1 with TRBJ1-1; TRBD1 matches 9 bases. The CDR3 extends over 17 amino acids. The J segment lost 2 bases and the V segment lost 1 base, leaving 9 bases of the junction unmatched. Germline V gene lookup returns CDR1 SGHRS and CDR2 YFSETQ. The CDR3 coding sequence is TGCGCCAGCAGCTTGAAGAATAGGACAGGGGTTAACACTGAAGCTTTCTTT. It codes for CASSLKNRTGVNTEAFF.